The sequence of this TCR beta chain was determined in a study of human CD4 T cells and Enterobacteriaceae. Memory CD4+ T cells were sorted as all CD4+ cells except CD45RA+CCR7+CD95- naive cells, over 98% pure. The data were produced by immunoSEQ multiplex PCR, yet TCRdb's version contains in-frame clones alone and is incomplete. The data contain 25,000 to 30,000 clones, roughly 80% of them singletons. CDR3 length equals 15 residues. J lost 7 bases, V lost 4 bases, and 9 bases had no gene match. Germline values: CDR1 SGHAT, CDR2 FQNNGV. The sequence was collected from a human donor in good health. The sample was memory CD4+ T cells from blood. The chain links TRBV11-2 to TRBJ2-7; 11 bases agree with TRBD2. CDR3 sequence: CASSSGSSGGEEQYF. The CDR3 DNA is TGTGCCAGCAGCTCGGGCAGTAGCGGGGGGGAGGAGCAGTACTTC. The full variable domain, with the rest looked up from reference TRBV11-2 and TRBJ2-7, is EAGVAQSPRYKIIEKRQSVAFWCNPISGHATLYWYQQILGQGPKLLIQFQNNGVVDDSQLPKDRFSAERLKGVDSTLKIQPAKLEDSAVYLCASSSGSSGGEEQYFGPGTRLTVT.